The subject of this entry is one TCR beta chain. What antigen it recognizes has not been identified. Base-call qualities are not available, and no considerably larger clone is one nucleotide away. From the cysteine through the phenylalanine, the CDR3 covers 15 amino acids. CDR3 DNA is the only sequence kept; it has 45 bases, read in frame from the first base. Here V drops 0 bases and J drops 5 bases, and the junction holds 2 bases not matched to any gene. CDR1 and CDR2 (MRHNA, SNTAGT) derive from the germline V gene. The data belong to a study of cytomegalovirus exposure and HLA in healthy donors (dated 2017 in TCRdb). Context from the whole study: According to a later analysis, the 120 or so validation repertoires were produced on the same platform as the 666 repertoires of the first cohort. The study aimed to test whether cataloging public T cell receptors could reveal signatures of past pathogen exposure. Along with the approximately 620-subject first cohort, a separate validation cohort of approximately 110 different subjects was used. The study combined high-throughput TCR immunosequencing, statistical association of individual TCRs with disease status, and machine learning to predict cytomegalovirus infection status.

Library preparation employed the immunoSEQ multiplex PCR assay. Concerning the study's data processing: A statistical classification framework was developed to diagnose cytomegalovirus status using the catalog of TCR beta chain sequences. As stored in TCRdb, this immuneACCESS dataset retains in-frame rearrangements with V and J assigned. A fraction of the clones does not appear; measured against another copy, unresolved V genes explain less than half of the discrepancy, and the remainder lacks a known reason. That table furnishes V, J and clone size, whereas the DNA furnished D and trimming. Within this sample are over 200,000 clones, with approximately 87% of them counted one time only. The ten top clones hold around 5.4% of the sample. Donors formed part of the validation cohort, which comprised over a hundred subjects and was distinct from the first cohort of roughly 600 subjects. Study-level results and caveats: A total of 150 or so TCR beta chains were listed by the study as associated with cytomegalovirus. According to the authors, the approach could potentially be generalized to other disease states and immunological phenotypes. The classifier was reported to diagnose cytomegalovirus status with high specificity and sensitivity in both the original cohort and the validation cohort. While some public TCRs were present in many individuals, most TCR sequences turned up only very rarely across donors. A few of the identified cytomegalovirus-associated TCR beta chains were confirmed in vitro to be specific for cytomegalovirus antigens. A later analysis found that TCRs clustered in the first cohort also tended to co-occur in the roughly 110 validation repertoires, with more than 90% of cluster scores above 0. The validation cohort had no HLA typing available for a later analysis, so co-occurrence within that cohort was assessed over all 120 or so repertoires.

Sample: PBMCs. Here the chain combines TRBV6-4 and TRBJ2-3; a stretch of 10 junction bases matches TRBD2. The receptor was derived from a woman aged 18-29 years in good health and CMV-seronegative. The DNA sequence is given as TGTGCCAGCAGTGACTCAGCGGGGGGGCTAGATACGCAGTATTTT. Translation gives CASSDSAGGLDTQYF.